This T cell receptor beta chain was sequenced in a study of shared clonotypes between healthy human individuals. Study-wide results and caveats: Sequencing of the sorted subsets was shown by rarefaction to be incomplete despite large depth. A generally larger estimated richness was seen in naive subsets than in memory subsets. Sampling covered blood only; tissue repertoires likely differ. When naive CD4 clonotypes were compared across a handful of donors, 4% to 6.5% were shared.

CDR1 MGHRA and CDR2 YSYEKL come from the germline V gene. The CDR3 loop spans 18 amino acids. Trimming took 0 bases from V and 2 from J; bases not matched to a gene: 10. Here immunoSEQ multiplex PCR was the method, and the copy in TCRdb shows in-frame clones only, minus some. This sample has some 580,000 clones, with less than 98% found just once. In the case of this clone: Its antigen remains unknown.

This sequence was found in a woman aged 25 to 39 in good health. The sample comprised naive CD4+ T cells sorted from blood. The subset denotes: CD45RA+ positively selected. The V gene is TRBV4-1, the J gene TRBJ2-5, with 9 nucleotides matching TRBD2. The CDR3, as DNA: TGCGCCAGCAGCCAAGAAAAGTGGCGGGAGGGGTGGCAAGAGACCCAGTACTTC. As protein: CASSQEKWREGWQETQYF.